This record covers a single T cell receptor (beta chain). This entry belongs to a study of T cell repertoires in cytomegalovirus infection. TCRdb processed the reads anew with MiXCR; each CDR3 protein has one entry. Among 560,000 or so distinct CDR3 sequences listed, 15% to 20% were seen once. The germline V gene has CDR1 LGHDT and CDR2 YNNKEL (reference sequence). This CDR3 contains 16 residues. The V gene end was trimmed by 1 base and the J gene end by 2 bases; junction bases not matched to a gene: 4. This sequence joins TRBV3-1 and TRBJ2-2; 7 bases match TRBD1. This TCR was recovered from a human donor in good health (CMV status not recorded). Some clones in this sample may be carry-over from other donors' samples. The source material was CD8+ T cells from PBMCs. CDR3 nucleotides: TGTGCCAGCAGCCAAGTGAGGACAGGAAACACCGGGGAGCTGTTTTTT. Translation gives CASSQVRTGNTGELFF.